Given below is one T cell receptor (beta chain) in context. Its antigen is unknown. This sample was included in a study of T cells in Graves' hyperthyroidism and ophthalmopathy. Looked up from germline, CDR1 is SGDLS and CDR2 is YYNGEE. The CDR3 extends over 14 amino acids. V was pared by 5 bases and J by 1 base, with 12 bases between. General study results and limits: Ophthalmopathy, as predicted by the model, came a median roughly 6.5 months after the prediction. The authors' 13 V-J model separated ophthalmopathy from stable hyperthyroidism.

The source material, RNA transcripts, was used to amplify TCR beta CDR3 regions. HTBI primers were the set used in a first-round RT-PCR of the TCR CDR3. TCRdb called the multiplex PCR reads again in MiXCR, with one record for every CDR3 protein. This sample has over 500,000 distinct CDR3 sequences, with about 46% found just once. The chain is built from TRBV9 and TRBJ1-1; D is unresolved. The sequencing sample was made of peripheral blood or thyroid tissue (not recorded which). The receptor's source is an adult woman with Graves' disease, either hyperthyroidism or ophthalmopathy (not recorded which). In nucleotides, the CDR3 is TGTGCCAGCAGGATAGGTGGGTGGAACACTGAAGCTTTCTTT. This sequence encodes CASRIGGWNTEAFF.